Each of the 9 T cell receptor beta chains below was sequenced from the same sample in a study of T cells in women clearing cervical HPV infection. Clones were read by immunoSEQ multiplex PCR, and TCRdb kept only the in-frame ones, dropping some. Its clone listing holds 25,000 to 35,000 clones. Sequencing was performed on blood buffy coat. Every receptor here comes from a woman between 18 and 69 years old with a cervical HPV16 infection that either progressed to CIN3+ or cleared (not recorded which).

Points on this clone: Coverage ceases 3 residues before the CDR3 finishes, and the germline J gene fills in the end. The gene calls are TRBV18 and TRBJ2-7; TRBD1 agrees at 8 bases. The V gene's germline CDR1 is KGHSH and CDR2 LQKENI. V was pared by 3 bases and J by 3 bases, with 4 bases of the junction left unmatched. The CDR3 runs 14 residues. CDR3 sequence reads: CASSPRDRNYEQYF. The sequenced CDR3 bases are TGTGCCAGCTCACCTCGGGACAGGAACTACGAG.

On this clone: The sequenced fragment ends 3 residues before the CDR3 boundary, so the rest is inferred from the germline J gene. The chain is built from TRBV30 and TRBJ2-1, with D maybe TRBD2 (6 bases). Trimming pared 2 bases from V and 7 bases from J, leaving 18 bases between. Germline CDR1 reads GTSNPN; CDR2 reads SVGIG (reference sequence). CDR3 size: 15 residues. The CDR3: CAWSKKGLAGNEQFF. CDR3 bases read: TGTGCCTGGAGTAAAAAGGGACTCGCCGGGAATGAG.

The CDR3 sequence is CASSLWTSGRTSTDTQYF. The part of the CDR3 DNA that was read is TGTGCCAGCAGCTTATGGACTAGCGGGCGAACTAGCACAGATACG. The chain recombines TRBV7-8 with TRBJ2-3; 11 bases align to TRBD2. The read ends 3 residues before the CDR3 terminus; that terminus is restored from the germline J gene. Germline loops: CDR1 SGHVS, CDR2 FQNEAQ. With 2 bases clipped from V and 0 bases from J, the junction kept 7 bases outside the gene matches. The CDR3 runs 18 residues. The variable domain in full, completed from reference TRBV7-8 and TRBJ2-3, reads GAGVSQSPRYKVAKRGQDVALRCDPISGHVSLFWYQQALGQGPEFLTYFQNEAQLDKSGLPSDRFFAERPEGSVSTLKIQRTQQEDSAVYLCASSLWTSGRTSTDTQYFGPGTRLTVL.

With regard to this clone: The DNA ends 3 residues before the CDR3 does, and the rest of the CDR3 is filled in from the germline J gene. The chain links TRBV30 to TRBJ1-2, with a weak D call TRBD1 (5 bases). Per the germline V gene, CDR1 is GTSNPN and CDR2 is SVGIG (reference sequence). The CDR3 extends over 13 amino acids. The sequenced part of the CDR3 DNA is TGTGCCTGGGATAGCGGGGGGTACAATGAC. Amino acid sequence: CAWDSGGYND. From start to end, the CDR3 is CAWDSGGYNDYTF.

To note about this clone: The read ends 3 residues shy of where the CDR3 ends; the end is completed using the germline J gene. J is TRBJ2-1 and V is TRBV6-4, with 12 bases lining up with TRBD1. Germline CDR1 reads MRHNA; CDR2 reads SNTAGT. The ends lost 6 bases at V and 9 bases at J; junction bases unmatched: 9. CDR3 size: 15 residues. The part of the CDR3 DNA that was read is TGTGCCAGCAGCCCTTTCGGGACAGGGGGCACTGAG. Its protein is CASSPFGTGGTE. The whole CDR3 sequence is CASSPFGTGGTEQFF.

Details on this clone: The CDR3 end falls 3 residues outside the read, so it is completed with the germline J gene. The rearrangement joins TRBV9 to TRBJ2-3, with 8 bases identical to TRBD2. The germline gives CDR1 SGDLS, CDR2 YYNGEE. The V and J ends lost 0 bases and 1 base, in that order; junction bases with no gene match: 10. The CDR3 extends over 18 amino acids. The part of the CDR3 DNA that was read is TGTGCCAGCAGCGTAGCAGCGGGAGTTCGATGGGGCACAGATACG. The encoded protein is CASSVAAGVRWGTDT. The entire CDR3 protein is CASSVAAGVRWGTDTQYF.

As regards this clone: The CDR3 is cut off 3 residues early in the read; its end comes from the germline J gene. The rearrangement links TRBV7-9 to TRBJ1-1; 7 bases line up with TRBD1. The junction had 10 bases not matched to a gene; V was cut back by 5 bases and J by 4 bases. The germline V gene encodes CDR1 SEHNR and CDR2 FQNEAQ (reference sequence). The CDR3 spans 15 residues. The covered CDR3 bases are TGTGCCAGCAGCCGAAGACAGGGTAGAGTCACTGAA. This sequence encodes CASSRRQGRVTE. The entire CDR3 protein is CASSRRQGRVTEAFF.

As for this clone: Sequencing ends 3 residues short of the CDR3 end; the germline J gene provides the rest. The chain is built from TRBV6-2 or TRBV6-3 and TRBJ1-6; D might be TRBD1 (5 bases). V lost 7 bases, J lost 7 bases, and 14 bases lay in between. The CDR3 has 14 residues. Per the germline V gene, CDR1 is MNHEY and CDR2 is SVGEGT. The chain's CDR3 is CASTPGSSNSPLHF. Partial CDR3 DNA: TGTGCCAGCACACCAGGGAGTTCCAATTCACCC.

As concerns this clone: The CDR3 end falls 3 residues outside the read, so it is completed with the germline J gene. The rearrangement links TRBV24-1 to TRBJ2-2, with D possibly being TRBD2 (6 bases). Trimming took off 9 bases at V and 4 bases at J, with 11 bases between the two ends. The CDR3 loop spans 13 amino acids. Germline values: CDR1 KGHDR, CDR2 SFDVKD. CDR3 residues: CATEPAGTGELFF. The sequenced part of the CDR3 DNA is TGTGCCACCGAACCAGCGGGCACCGGGGAG.